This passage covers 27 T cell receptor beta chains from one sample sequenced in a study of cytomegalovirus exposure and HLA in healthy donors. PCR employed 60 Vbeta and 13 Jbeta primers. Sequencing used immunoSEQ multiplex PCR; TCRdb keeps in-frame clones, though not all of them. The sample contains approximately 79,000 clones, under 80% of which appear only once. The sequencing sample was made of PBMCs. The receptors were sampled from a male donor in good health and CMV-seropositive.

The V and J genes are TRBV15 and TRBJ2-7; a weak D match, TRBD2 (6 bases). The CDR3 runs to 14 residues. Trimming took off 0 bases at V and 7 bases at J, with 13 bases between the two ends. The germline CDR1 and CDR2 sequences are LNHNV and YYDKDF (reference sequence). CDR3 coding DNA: TGTGCCACCAGCAGAGATTTTAGCGGCAGGGAGCAGTACTTC. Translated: CATSRDFSGREQYF.

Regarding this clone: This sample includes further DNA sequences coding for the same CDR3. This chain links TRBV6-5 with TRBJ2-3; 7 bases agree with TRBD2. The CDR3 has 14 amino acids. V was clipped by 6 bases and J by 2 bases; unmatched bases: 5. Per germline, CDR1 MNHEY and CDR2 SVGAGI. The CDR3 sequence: CASSPGGSTDTQYF. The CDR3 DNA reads TGTGCCAGCAGCCCCGGGGGGTCCACAGATACGCAGTATTTT.

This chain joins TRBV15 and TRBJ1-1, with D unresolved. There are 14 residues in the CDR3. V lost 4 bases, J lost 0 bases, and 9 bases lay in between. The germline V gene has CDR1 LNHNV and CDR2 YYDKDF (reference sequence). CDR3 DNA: TGTGCCACCAGCATCGGCGGTATGAACACTGAAGCTTTCTTT. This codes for CATSIGGMNTEAFF. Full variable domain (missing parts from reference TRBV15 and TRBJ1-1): DAMVIQNPRYQVTQFGKPVTLSCSQTLNHNVMYWYQQKSSQAPKLLFHYYDKDFNNEADTPDNFQSRRPNTSFCFLDIRSPGLGDTAMYLCATSIGGMNTEAFFGQGTRLTVV.

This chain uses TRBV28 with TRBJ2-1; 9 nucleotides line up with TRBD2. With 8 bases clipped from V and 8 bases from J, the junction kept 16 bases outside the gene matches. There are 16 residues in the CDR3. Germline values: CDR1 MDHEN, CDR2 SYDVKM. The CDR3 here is CASLPPSGALGDEQFF. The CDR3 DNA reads TGTGCCAGCCTCCCCCCTAGCGGGGCACTGGGGGATGAGCAGTTCTTC.

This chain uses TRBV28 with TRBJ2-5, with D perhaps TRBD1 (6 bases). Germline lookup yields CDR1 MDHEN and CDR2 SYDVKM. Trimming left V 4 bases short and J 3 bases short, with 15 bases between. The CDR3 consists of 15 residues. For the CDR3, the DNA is TGTGCCAGCAGTTCGGATTCGAACAGGGAAGAGACCCAGTACTTC. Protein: CASSSDSNREETQYF. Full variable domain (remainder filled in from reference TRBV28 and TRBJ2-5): DVKVTQSSRYLVKRTGEKVFLECVQDMDHENMFWYRQDPGLGLRLIYFSYDVKMKEKGDIPEGYSVSREKKERFSLILESASTNQTSMYLCASSSDSNREETQYFGPGTRLLVL.

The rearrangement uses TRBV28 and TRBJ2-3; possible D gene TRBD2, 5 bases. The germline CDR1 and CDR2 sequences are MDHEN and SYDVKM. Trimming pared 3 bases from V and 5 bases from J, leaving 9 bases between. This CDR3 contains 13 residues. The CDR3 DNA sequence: TGTGCCAGCAGTTTCCGGGCGGGAGATACGCAGTATTTT. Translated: CASSFRAGDTQYF.

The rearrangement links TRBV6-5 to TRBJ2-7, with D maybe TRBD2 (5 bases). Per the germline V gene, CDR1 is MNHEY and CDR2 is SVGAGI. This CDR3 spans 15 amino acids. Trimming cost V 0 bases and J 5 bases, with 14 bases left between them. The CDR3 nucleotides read TGTGCCAGCAGTTACTCCCTTCGGGATATCGACGAGCAGTACTTC. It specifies CASSYSLRDIDEQYF.

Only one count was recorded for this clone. Written as DNA, the CDR3 is TGTGCCTGGGCCGGGGGGGCAGCTAATGAAAAACTGTTTTTT. This encodes CAWAGGAANEKLFF. This chain links TRBV30 with TRBJ1-4, with a possible D match to TRBD1 (6 bases). V was cut by 5 bases and J by 3 bases, with 13 bases left in between. Germline V gene data show CDR1 as GTSNPN and CDR2 as SVGIG (reference sequence). CDR3 length: 14 amino acids.

The CDR3 nucleotides read TGTGCCAGCAGAAAGGGACAGGGGTATGAGCAGTTCTTC. Translation: CASRKGQGYEQFF. The V and J genes are TRBV6-5 and TRBJ2-1, with 10 bases lining up with TRBD1. Unmatched junction bases numbered 4, after V lost 6 bases and J lost 8 bases. The length of the CDR3 is 13 residues. Germline V gene data show CDR1 as MNHEY and CDR2 as SVGAGI.

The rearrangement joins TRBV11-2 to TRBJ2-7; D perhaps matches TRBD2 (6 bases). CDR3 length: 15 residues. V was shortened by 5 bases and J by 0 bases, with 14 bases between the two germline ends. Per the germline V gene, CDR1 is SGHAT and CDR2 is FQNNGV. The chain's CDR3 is CASSAPSANSYEQYF. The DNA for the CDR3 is TGTGCCAGCAGCGCGCCTAGCGCCAACTCCTACGAGCAGTACTTC. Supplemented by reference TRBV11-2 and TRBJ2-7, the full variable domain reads EAGVAQSPRYKIIEKRQSVAFWCNPISGHATLYWYQQILGQGPKLLIQFQNNGVVDDSQLPKDRFSAERLKGVDSTLKIQPAKLEDSAVYLCASSAPSANSYEQYFGPGTRLTVT.

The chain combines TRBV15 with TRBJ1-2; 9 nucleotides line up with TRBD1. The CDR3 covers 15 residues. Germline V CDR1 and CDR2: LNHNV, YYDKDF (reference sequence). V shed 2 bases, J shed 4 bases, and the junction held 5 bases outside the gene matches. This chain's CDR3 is CATSRQDRGPYGYTF. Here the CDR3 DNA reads TGTGCCACCAGCAGACAGGACAGGGGTCCCTATGGCTACACCTTC.

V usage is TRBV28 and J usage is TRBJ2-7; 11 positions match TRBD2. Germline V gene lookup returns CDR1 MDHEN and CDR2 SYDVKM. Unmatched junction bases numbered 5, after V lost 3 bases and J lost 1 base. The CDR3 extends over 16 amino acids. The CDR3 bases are TGTGCCAGCAGTTTCCCGACTAGCGGGGTTTCCTACGAGCAGTACTTC. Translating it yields CASSFPTSGVSYEQYF.

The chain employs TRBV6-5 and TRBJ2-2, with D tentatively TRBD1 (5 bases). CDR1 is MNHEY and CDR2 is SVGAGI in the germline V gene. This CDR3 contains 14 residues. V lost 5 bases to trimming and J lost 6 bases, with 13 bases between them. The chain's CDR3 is CASSPRRDSGELFF. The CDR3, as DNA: TGTGCCAGCAGTCCACGCAGGGATTCCGGGGAGCTGTTTTTT.

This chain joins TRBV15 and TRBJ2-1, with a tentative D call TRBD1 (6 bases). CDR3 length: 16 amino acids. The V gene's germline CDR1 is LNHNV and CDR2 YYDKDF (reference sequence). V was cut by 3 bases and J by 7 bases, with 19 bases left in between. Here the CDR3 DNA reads TGTGCCACCAGCAGCGTACCTTCACAGGGCGGTAATGAGCAGTTCTTC. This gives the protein CATSSVPSQGGNEQFF.

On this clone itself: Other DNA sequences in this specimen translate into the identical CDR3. CDR3 nucleotides: TGCGCCAGCAGCTTTTCACGGGGGGGAGTCTACGAGCAGTACTTC. Translated, it gives CASSFSRGGVYEQYF. The chain is built from TRBV5-1 and TRBJ2-7; TRBD2 aligns across 8 bases. Per the germline V gene, CDR1 is SGHRS and CDR2 is YFSETQ. Germline trimming cut 2 bases from V and 3 bases from J; bases unmatched to any gene: 7. The CDR3 has 15 amino acids.

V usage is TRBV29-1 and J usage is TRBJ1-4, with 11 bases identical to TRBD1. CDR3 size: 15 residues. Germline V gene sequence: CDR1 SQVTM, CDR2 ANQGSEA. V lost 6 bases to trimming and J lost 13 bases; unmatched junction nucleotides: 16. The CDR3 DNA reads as TGCAGCGTCAAAACAGCCGGGACAGGGGGAAGCAGACTGTTTTTT. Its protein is CSVKTAGTGGSRLFF.

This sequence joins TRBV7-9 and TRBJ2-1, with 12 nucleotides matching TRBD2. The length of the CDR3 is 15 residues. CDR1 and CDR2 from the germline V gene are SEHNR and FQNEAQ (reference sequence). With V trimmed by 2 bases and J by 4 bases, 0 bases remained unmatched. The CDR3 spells CASSLLAGGYNEQFF. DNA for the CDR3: TGTGCCAGCAGCTTACTAGCGGGGGGGTACAATGAGCAGTTCTTC.

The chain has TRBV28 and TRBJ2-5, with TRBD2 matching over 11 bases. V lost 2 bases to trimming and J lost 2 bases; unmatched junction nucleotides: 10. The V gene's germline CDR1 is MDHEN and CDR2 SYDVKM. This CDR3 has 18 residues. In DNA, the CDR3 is TGTGCCAGCAGTTTAATCGTATCGGGACTAGCGGATCAAGAGACCCAGTACTTC. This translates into CASSLIVSGLADQETQYF. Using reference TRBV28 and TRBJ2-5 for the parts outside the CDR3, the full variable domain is DVKVTQSSRYLVKRTGEKVFLECVQDMDHENMFWYRQDPGLGLRLIYFSYDVKMKEKGDIPEGYSVSREKKERFSLILESASTNQTSMYLCASSLIVSGLADQETQYFGPGTRLLVL.

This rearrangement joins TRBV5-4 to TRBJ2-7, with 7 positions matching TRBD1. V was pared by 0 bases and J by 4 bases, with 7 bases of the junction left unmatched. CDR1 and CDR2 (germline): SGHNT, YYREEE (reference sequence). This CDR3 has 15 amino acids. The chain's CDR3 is CASSLAGQGVYEQYF. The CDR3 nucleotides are TGTGCCAGCAGCTTGGCCGGGCAGGGGGTGTACGAGCAGTACTTC.

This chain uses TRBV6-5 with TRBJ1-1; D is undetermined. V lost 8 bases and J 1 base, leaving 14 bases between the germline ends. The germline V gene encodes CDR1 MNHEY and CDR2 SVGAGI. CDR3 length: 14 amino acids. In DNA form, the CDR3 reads TGTGCCAGCCGGAAATTCGGGGAGAACACTGAAGCTTTCTTT. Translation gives CASRKFGENTEAFF.

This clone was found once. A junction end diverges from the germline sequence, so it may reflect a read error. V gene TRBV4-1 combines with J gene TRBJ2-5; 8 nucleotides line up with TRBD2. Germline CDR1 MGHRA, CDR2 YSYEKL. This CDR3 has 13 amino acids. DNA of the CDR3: TGCGCCAGCAGCCAAGCCGGGACTAGGGGTTATAACTTC. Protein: CASSQAGTRGYNF.

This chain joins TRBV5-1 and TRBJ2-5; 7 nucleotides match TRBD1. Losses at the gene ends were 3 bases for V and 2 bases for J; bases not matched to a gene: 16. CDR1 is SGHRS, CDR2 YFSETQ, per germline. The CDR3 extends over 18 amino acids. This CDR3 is CASSWANYGTAKQETQYF. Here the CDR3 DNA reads TGCGCCAGCAGCTGGGCGAACTACGGGACAGCCAAACAAGAGACCCAGTACTTC.

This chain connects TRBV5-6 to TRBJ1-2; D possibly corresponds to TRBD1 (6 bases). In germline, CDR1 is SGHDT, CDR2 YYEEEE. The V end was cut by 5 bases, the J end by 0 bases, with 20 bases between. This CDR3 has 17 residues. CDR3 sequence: CASRLGRGPKANYGYTF. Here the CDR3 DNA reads TGTGCCAGCAGGCTGGGCAGGGGTCCCAAAGCTAACTATGGCTACACCTTC.

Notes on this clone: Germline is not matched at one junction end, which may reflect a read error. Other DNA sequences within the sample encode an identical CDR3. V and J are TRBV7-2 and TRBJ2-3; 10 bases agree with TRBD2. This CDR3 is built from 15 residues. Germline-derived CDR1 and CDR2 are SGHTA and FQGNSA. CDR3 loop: CASSLSGGATDTQYF. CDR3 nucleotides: TGCGCCAGCAGCTTAAGCGGGGGGGCCACAGATACGCAGTATTTT.

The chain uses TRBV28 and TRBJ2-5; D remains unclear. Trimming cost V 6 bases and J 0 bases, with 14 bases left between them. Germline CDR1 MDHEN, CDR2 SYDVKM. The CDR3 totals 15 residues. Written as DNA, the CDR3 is TGTGCCAGCAGCCCGAGCGTGGGTAACCAAGAGACCCAGTACTTC. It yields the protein CASSPSVGNQETQYF.

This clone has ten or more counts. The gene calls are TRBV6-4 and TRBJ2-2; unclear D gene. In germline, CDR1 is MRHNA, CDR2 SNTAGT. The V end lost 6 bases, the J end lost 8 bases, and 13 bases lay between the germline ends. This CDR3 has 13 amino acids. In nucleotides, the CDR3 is TGTGCCAGCAGGCGCCCGCTTTCTGGGGAGCTGTTTTTT. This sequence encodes CASRRPLSGELFF.

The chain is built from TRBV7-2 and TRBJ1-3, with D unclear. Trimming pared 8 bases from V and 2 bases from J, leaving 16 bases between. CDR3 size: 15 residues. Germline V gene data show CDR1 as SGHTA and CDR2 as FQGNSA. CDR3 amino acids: CASSLGGLAGNTIYF. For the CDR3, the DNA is TGTGCCAGCTCGCTGGGAGGGTTGGCTGGAAACACCATATATTTT.